This T cell receptor (beta chain) was sequenced for a study of vaccination and CD4 T cells after COVID-19 (dated by TCRdb to the early 2020s). Regarding the research as a whole: The convalescent cohort comprised six males and four females, including two Hispanic individuals, seven Caucasians, two Asians and one multiracial person. Participants received two doses of either the Pfizer-BioNTech BNT162b2 vaccine (n=8) or the Moderna mRNA-1273 vaccine (n=2). For stimulating the cultures, overlapping spike peptide pools were used, derived from SARS-CoV-2 as well as from the common cold coronaviruses HCoV-NL63, HCoV-OC43 and HCoV-229E. Post-COVID blood samples were collected from convalescent patients a median of approximately 93 days after diagnosis, with a range of about 30 to 170 days. Post-vaccine blood samples were obtained a median of around 74 days after the second vaccine dose, with a range of roughly 14 to 241 days. In an earlier paper using these donors, memory CD4+ T cell crossreactivity between SARS-CoV-2 and common cold coronavirus spike proteins was assessed at the TCR clonotype level. In approximately eleven COVID-19 convalescent patients and a few infection-naive healthy vaccine recipients, the spike-specific CD4+ TCR repertoire before mRNA vaccination was compared with the repertoire after mRNA vaccination. Control cultures used a CEFX viral epitope pool as positive control, an HIV-1 Nef peptide pool as negative control, or no peptide.

Compared with germline, V lacks 3 bases and J lacks 8 bases; bases without a gene match: 8. Based on the germline V gene (reference sequence), the CDR1 and CDR2 sequences are GTSNPN and SVGIG. Reading from cysteine to phenylalanine, the CDR3 counts 13 amino acids. Just the 39-base CDR3 DNA is kept, in frame starting at base 1. The library was built by means of PCR. At the Johns Hopkins FTIC core, DNA from the cultured CD4+ T cells underwent TCR sequencing with the Oncomine TCR Beta short-read assay. The QIAamp micro DNA kit was used to extract genomic DNA from the cultured CD4+ T cells. Oncomine TCR Beta libraries made from cultured CD4+ T cells were pooled using unique dual indexes and sequenced on an Illumina iSeq 100. In the source study's methods: Non-productive sequences were removed, and CDR3s that did not start with C, did not end with F or W, or were shorter than 7 amino acids were discarded. The MANAFEST web application was used to identify antigen-specific clonotypes by comparing peptide-stimulated wells against reference wells and other culture wells. An FDR below 0.05, an odds ratio above 5, and a productive frequency above 0.1% in at least two of three replicate wells were required for clones to be considered positive. A clonotype counted as cross-reactive if it showed significant expansion both in the SARS-CoV-2 spike wells and in at least one common cold coronavirus spike condition. Using R version 3.6.1, CDR3 homology was evaluated through Levenshtein distances (stringdist) along with unrooted phylogenetic trees (ape). Clones were called with MiXCR by TCRdb after fastp trimmed the public reads at Q25, and only in-frame beta chains were retained. CDR3 protein duplicates are merged, each entry listing the most common genes and DNA. It is TCRdb's table, rather than the study itself, that gives the V and J calls and clone size. The sample includes around 6,100 distinct CDR3 sequences, with around 48% observed a single time. In total, the top ten clones hold roughly a quarter of the sample.

The treatment or condition label of this sample denotes: approximately 10-day PBMC culture with coronavirus spike peptide pools or control peptides (ViraFEST assay). CD4+ T cells from unexposed donors were collected before the COVID-19 pandemic (2011-2018). The ViraFEST assay was used in the study, in which antigen-specific T cells were expanded with peptide pools and expanded clonotypes were subsequently identified by TCR sequencing. Some 2 million PBMCs per well were cultured in IMDM with roughly 5% human AB serum and 8 to 10 IU/ml IL-2, plus 10 ug/ml peptide pools. On days 3 and 7, half of the culture medium was replaced with fresh IL-2-containing medium. After roughly nine days of culture, CD4+ T cells were isolated by negative selection using the EasySep CD4+ T cell isolation kit. Unexposed donor CD4+ T cells were tested for reactivity to SARS-CoV-2 S and N and four common cold coronavirus spike pools, as cell number allowed. PBMCs were separated from whole blood using Ficoll-Paque Plus gradient centrifugation and then either used fresh or cryopreserved at -140C. In general, triplicate wells were set up for every culture condition. Leukapheresis product for the unexposed donors was purchased commercially.

About this clonotype itself: Its binding antigen is unknown. Per-nucleotide qualities are absent, and no much larger clonotype sits a single base away.

Overall study results and their limits: Although the median number of SARS-CoV-2-reactive clonotypes went up from some 23 after infection to 38 after vaccination, the increase was not significant. In convalescent patients, a median 86.3% of post-vaccine SARS-CoV-2-reactive clones were detected only after vaccination, and vaccine-specific priming was suggested by this finding. Of the vaccine-specific clones in convalescent patients, 304 of 307, or nearly all, reacted only to SARS-CoV-2 spike and did not cross-react with common cold coronaviruses. Only a relatively small number of convalescent patients were included in the study, and early timepoints following natural infection were not analyzed.

This TCR was recovered from a human donor in good health. The receptor chain draws on TRBV30 and TRBJ1-2; TRBD1 fits 8 bases in the junction. The specimen was CD4+ T cells from blood, cultured in vitro. The DNA sequence is as follows: TGTGCCTGGAGGGGGACAGGACTTGGGGGCTACACCTTC. It codes for CAWRGTGLGGYTF.